Below are 23 T cell receptor beta chains sequenced from a single sample in a study of tumor-infiltrating lymphocytes in primary liver carcinoma. Unsorted bulk tissue of about 20-31 mg yielded co-extracted RNA and DNA. A primer in the constant region served to generate TCR beta cDNA from approximately 460 ng of total RNA. Three nested multiplex PCR rounds of slightly modified ARM-PCR generated TCR beta libraries. For roughly 11 cycles apiece, the opening two PCR rounds ran with TRBV1-TRBV30 forward primers and a C-beta reverse primer. TCRdb re-derived calls from the multiplex PCR reads in MiXCR, one entry per CDR3 protein. Of about 120,000 distinct CDR3 sequences in the sample, less than 75% were seen once. The sample taken for sequencing was tumor-adjacent normal liver tissue. Receptor source: a woman in her fifties or sixties with primary liver carcinoma and hepatitis B virus infection.

This clonotype ranks as medium-sized. The V gene is TRBV11-2, the J gene TRBJ2-3, with D hard to call. V lost 3 bases and J lost 6, with 19 bases in between. Germline CDR1 and CDR2: SGHAT and FQNNGV. This CDR3 spans 16 amino acids. The CDR3: CASSFGGVPARDTQYF. The CDR3 region has the DNA TGTGCCAGCAGCTTCGGTGGGGTGCCCGCACGGGATACGCAGTATTTT.

This clonotype appeared a few times. The gene calls are TRBV11-2 and TRBJ2-1; tentatively, D is TRBD1 (6 bases). The CDR3 totals 13 residues. V was cut by 5 bases and J by 5 bases, with 10 bases left in between. Germline V gives CDR1 SGHAT, CDR2 FQNNGV. The CDR3 nucleotides are TGTGCCAGCAGCGTGGGGGCAGACAATGAGCAGTTCTTC. It encodes CASSVGADNEQFF.

As for this clonotype: Its ends do not fully match the called genes, so a read error is possible. The chain joins TRBV12-3 or TRBV12-4 to TRBJ1-5; no definite D call. The CDR3 is 13 residues long. CDR3 in amino acids: CASSLVENQPQHF. As DNA, the CDR3 is TGTGCCAGCAGCTTAGTAGAAAATCAGCCCCAGCATTTT.

Comments on this clonotype: This CDR3 fails to terminate in the conserved phenylalanine or tryptophan, so it likely reflects a read error. The chain recombines TRBV11-2 with TRBJ2-1, with 7 bases lining up with TRBD1. Germline CDR1 is SGHAT and CDR2 is FQNNGV. This CDR3 contains 15 residues. V trimming: 9 bases; J trimming: 4 bases; junction bases outside the gene matches: 12. This CDR3 is CASGVGTAKYNEQFL. The CDR3 DNA reads TGTGCCAGTGGCGTAGGGACAGCTAAATACAATGAGCAGTTCCTC.

This clonotype was observed many times. The chain joins TRBV29-1 to TRBJ1-1; D remains unclear. V lost 5 bases to trimming and J lost 4 bases, with 8 bases between them. Germline V gene data show CDR1 as SQVTM and CDR2 as ANQGSEA. The CDR3 is 11 amino acids. The DNA of the CDR3 is TGCAGCGTTTGGGCAACCACTGAAGCTTTCTTT. The encoded protein is CSVWATTEAFF.

This clonotype qualifies as medium-sized. An end of the junction does not agree with germline; a read error may underlie this. V gene TRBV5-4 combines with J gene TRBJ1-5; 11 bases agree with TRBD1. CDR3 length: 15 residues. Germline CDR1 SGHNT, CDR2 YYREEE (reference sequence). The CDR3 spells CASSLGTGGNQPQHF. CDR3 DNA: TGTGCCAGCAGCTTGGGGACAGGGGGCAACCAGCCCCAGCATTTT. Using reference TRBV5-4 and TRBJ1-5 for the parts outside the CDR3, the full variable domain is ETGVTQSPTHLIKTRGQQVTLRCSSQSGHNTVSWYQQALGQGPQFIFQYYREEENGRGNFPPRFSGLQFPNYSSELNVNALELDDSALYLCASSLGTGGNQPQHFGDGTRLSIL.

Notes on this clonotype: The CDR3 does not close with the conserved phenylalanine or tryptophan, likely indicating a read error. The CDR3 reads CSAWGGRKTGELFS. The CDR3 DNA reads as TGCAGCGCCTGGGGCGGGAGAAAAACCGGGGAGCTGTTTTCT. The V call is TRBV29-1, the J call TRBJ2-2, with 7 bases aligning to TRBD2. Trimming took 7 bases from V and 5 from J; bases not matched to a gene: 10. The CDR3 contains 14 residues. Germline-derived CDR1 and CDR2 are SQVTM and ANQGSEA.

This clonotype showed up many times. This chain links TRBV6-5 with TRBJ1-1, with 8 positions matching TRBD1. Germline V gene sequence: CDR1 MNHEY, CDR2 SVGAGI. V shed 5 bases and J 12 bases; nucleotides not matched to a gene: 11. The CDR3 loop spans 13 amino acids. The CDR3 DNA sequence: TGTGCCAGCAGTCTACCTTCGGACAGGGAAACTTTCTTT. Its protein is CASSLPSDRETFF.

The sample holds many counts of this clonotype. The V call is TRBV5-1, the J call TRBJ2-7; D gene uncertain. Germline V lookup: CDR1 SGHRS, CDR2 YFSETQ. V lost 0 bases and J lost 6, with 10 bases in between. The CDR3 is made up of 13 amino acids. CDR3 DNA: TGCGCCAGCAGCTTGGGAACGGTATCCGAGCAGTACTTC. This sequence encodes CASSLGTVSEQYF.

This clonotype showed up many times. This chain joins TRBV6-6 and TRBJ2-1; D is unresolved. The CDR3 runs 12 residues. V was cut by 2 bases and J by 7 bases, with 6 bases left in between. Per the germline V gene, CDR1 is MNHNY and CDR2 is SVGAGI (reference sequence). CDR3 coding DNA: TGTGCCAGCAGTTACCCCGGAAATGAGCAGTTCTTC. As protein: CASSYPGNEQFF.

The chain carries TRBV5-1 and TRBJ1-1, with D unresolved. V was cut by 7 bases and J by 2 bases, with 9 bases left in between. Germline CDR1 reads SGHRS; CDR2 reads YFSETQ. The CDR3 consists of 12 residues. The CDR3 loop is CASLDGNTEAFF. The CDR3 nucleotides are TGCGCCAGCTTGGACGGAAACACTGAAGCTTTCTTT.

This chain uses TRBV6-1 with TRBJ2-3; D perhaps matches TRBD1 (6 bases). The CDR3 is 16 amino acids. Germline V gives CDR1 MNHNS, CDR2 SASEGT. Trimming took off 9 bases at V and 2 bases at J, with 21 bases between the two ends. The DNA for the CDR3 is TGTGCCAGGAGTACCCCGCGGCAGGGGAACACAGATACGCAGTATTTT. Protein: CARSTPRQGNTDTQYF.

This sequence joins TRBV20-1 and TRBJ2-7; the D gene is possibly TRBD1 (7 bases). The CDR3 consists of 13 residues. Germline V gene sequence: CDR1 DFQATT, CDR2 SNEGSKA (reference sequence). V lost 3 bases, J lost 1 base, and 10 bases lay in between. The CDR3, as DNA: TGCAGTGCTAGGGAGGGACAGTCCTACGAGCAGTACTTC. This sequence encodes CSAREGQSYEQYF.

Note on this clonotype: The CDR3 does not close with the conserved phenylalanine or tryptophan, likely indicating a read error. The V call is TRBV11-2, the J call TRBJ2-7, with no clear D. The CDR3 contains 14 residues. Germline CDR1 is SGHAT and CDR2 is FQNNGV. Trimming took 9 bases from V and 2 from J, leaving 17 bases between them. The CDR3: CASRLTRRAYEQYL. The CDR3 DNA reads TGTGCCAGTAGATTAACACGGAGAGCCTACGAGCAGTACTTA.

This clonotype was observed a single time. A read error is possible here, since a much larger clone lies one base away. The final CDR3 position lacks the conserved phenylalanine or tryptophan, pointing to a likely read error. V usage is TRBV7-9 and J usage is TRBJ2-3, with 7 bases identical to TRBD2. The V gene end was trimmed by 2 bases and the J gene end by 4 bases; junction bases not matched to a gene: 6. CDR1 and CDR2 from the germline V gene are SEHNR and FQNEAQ (reference sequence). The CDR3 is made up of 15 amino acids. The chain's CDR3 is CASSLRLADSDTQYY. In nucleotides, the CDR3 is TGTGCCAGCAGCTTAAGGCTAGCGGACTCAGATACGCAGTATTAT.

This clonotype appeared a few times. It may be a read error: a sequence one base away is much more abundant. This chain joins TRBV30 and TRBJ1-5; D not certain. This CDR3 is built from 14 residues. Germline V gene data show CDR1 as GTSNPN and CDR2 as SVGIG (reference sequence). Trimming stripped 5 bases from V and 1 base from J, with 12 bases between. The CDR3, as DNA: TGTGCCTGGCAAGCCGCGGGGAGCAATCAGCCCCAGCATTTT. This sequence encodes CAWQAAGSNQPQHF. The variable domain in full, completed from reference TRBV30 and TRBJ1-5, reads SQTIHQWPATLVQPVGSPLSLECTVEGTSNPNLYWYRQAAGRGLQLLFYSVGIGQISSEVPQNLSASRPQDRQFILSSKKLLLSDSGFYLCAWQAAGSNQPQHFGDGTRLSIL.

As for this clonotype: This may be a read error: a much more frequent sequence differs by one nucleotide. The chain recombines TRBV30 with TRBJ2-1; D gene uncertain. The CDR3 runs 11 residues. Per germline, CDR1 GTSNPN and CDR2 SVGIG (reference sequence). The CDR3 loop reads CAWSVVNERFF. CDR3 nucleotide sequence: TGTGCCTGGAGTGTTGTCAATGAGCGGTTCTTC.

This clonotype was seen a handful of times. At one of its ends the junction is not consistent with the germline gene, which may arise from a read error. The chain uses TRBV11-2 and TRBJ2-7; D is undetermined. This CDR3 has 14 residues. Germline V gene sequence: CDR1 SGHAT, CDR2 FQNNGV. As DNA, the CDR3 is TGTGCCAGTGAAAGCAGGTTCCCTTCCTACGGGCAGTACTTC. Translating gives CASESRFPSYGQYF.

Comments on this clonotype: The junction shows a germline mismatch at one end, possibly a read error. This chain uses TRBV2 with TRBJ2-1, with D maybe TRBD2 (5 bases). Germline loops: CDR1 SNHLY, CDR2 FYNNEI. The CDR3 has 12 residues. The CDR3 DNA reads as TGTGCCAGGAGTGGGGTGGGAGATGAGCAGTTCTTC. Translation gives CARSGVGDEQFF.

With respect to this clonotype: The junction does not match germline at one end; this may be a read error. The rearrangement joins TRBV6-4 to TRBJ2-3, with a possible D match to TRBD2 (5 bases). The CDR3 is made up of 16 amino acids. CDR1 and CDR2 from the germline V gene are MRHNA and SNTAGT. The CDR3 sequence is CASSDVARRSTDTRYF. The CDR3, as DNA: TGTGCCAGCAGTGACGTAGCGAGAAGGTCCACAGATACGCGGTATTTT.

The gene calls are TRBV6-2 or TRBV6-3 and TRBJ2-3; D is perhaps TRBD2 (5 bases). This CDR3 comprises 13 residues. V gave up 0 bases and J gave up 8 bases, with 9 bases separating them. The germline gives CDR1 MNHEY, CDR2 SVGEGT. In DNA, the CDR3 is TGTGCCAGCAGTTACTCTAGCGCAGTTACGCAGTATTTT. Its translation: CASSYSSAVTQYF.

Regarding this clonotype: A much larger clonotype is one base distant, so this may be a read error. The chain links TRBV5-4 to TRBJ2-3; D might be TRBD1 (6 bases). The germline V gene encodes CDR1 SGHNT and CDR2 YYREEE (reference sequence). This CDR3 has 15 residues. In DNA, the CDR3 is TGTGCCGGCAGCTCACGTCGGACAGACAGAGATACGCAGTATTTT. This translates into CAGSSRRTDRDTQYF.

The genes are TRBV4-1 and TRBJ2-5; D not certain. V lost 2 bases and J lost 4, with 17 bases in between. CDR1 is MGHRA, CDR2 YSYEKL, per germline. CDR3 size: 16 residues. The chain's CDR3 is CASSQSRSDRPETQYF. As DNA, the CDR3 is TGCGCCAGCAGCCAATCTCGCAGTGACCGCCCAGAGACCCAGTACTTC.